Below, 20 T cell receptor beta chains from the same sample are listed, as sequenced in a study of T cell responses to AZD1222 COVID-19 vaccine (dated by TCRdb to the early 2020s). Library preparation was by the immunoSEQ multiplex PCR assay. The source is immuneACCESS, and TCRdb retained only in-frame sequences with V and J called. Part of the clones is not carried over; for the studies checked, unresolved V genes explain less than half of this, and the remainder is unexplained. The sample table records approximately 110,000 clones; more than 90% of these occur just once. Clones ranked in the top ten supply around 2% of the sample. The time point label for this specimen denotes: baseline before first vaccination. Sample: peripheral blood, taken on day 0 of AZD1222 vaccination. These receptors were collected from an adult in good health.

This clone was seen a single time. The chain combines TRBV5-6 with TRBJ1-1; a possible D gene is TRBD1 (6 bases). Trimming stripped 1 base from V and 6 bases from J, with 13 bases between. Germline assignment: CDR1 SGHDT and CDR2 YYEEEE. This CDR3 is built from 14 residues. In DNA form, the CDR3 reads TGTGCCAGCAGCTTGCATGGGGGCGCGGCTGAAGCTTTCTTT. Translated: CASSLHGGAAEAFF.

This clone has a single count. This chain connects TRBV14 to TRBJ1-1, with D perhaps matching TRBD1 (6 bases). V lost 0 bases and J 1 base, leaving 12 bases between the germline ends. Germline lookup yields CDR1 SGHDN and CDR2 FVKESK. This CDR3 region has 16 residues. In DNA, the CDR3 is TGTGCCAGCAGCCAAGATCCGGGCAGGGGGAACACTGAAGCTTTCTTT. Protein: CASSQDPGRGNTEAFF.

The chain has TRBV2 and TRBJ2-7, with no clear D. CDR3 length equals 12 residues. The V end was cut by 2 bases, the J end by 4 bases, with 6 bases between. The germline V gene has CDR1 SNHLY and CDR2 FYNNEI. DNA for the CDR3: TGTGCCAGCAGTGAAAACCCGTACGAGCAGTACTTC. It is translated as CASSENPYEQYF.

The chain is built from TRBV2 and TRBJ1-3; D remains unclear. Germline CDR1 and CDR2: SNHLY and FYNNEI. Trimming left V 2 bases short and J 0 bases short, with 11 bases between. This CDR3 region has 16 residues. The CDR3 nucleotides are TGTGCCAGCAGTGAATTTCGGAGCTTCTCTGGAAACACCATATATTTT. This codes for CASSEFRSFSGNTIYF.

The V call is TRBV6-2 or TRBV6-3, the J call TRBJ1-5; D may be TRBD1 (5 bases). The V end was cut by 3 bases, the J end by 2 bases, with 11 bases between. This CDR3 contains 15 residues. The V gene's germline CDR1 is MNHEY and CDR2 SVGEGT. CDR3 protein: CASSYRGWGNQPQHF. The CDR3 DNA follows: TGTGCCAGCAGTTATAGGGGTTGGGGCAATCAGCCCCAGCATTTT.

The genes are TRBV4-2 and TRBJ1-1; D remains ambiguous. Trimming stripped 0 bases from V and 0 bases from J, with 2 bases between. The germline V gene has CDR1 LGHNA and CDR2 YNFKEQ. The CDR3 is 13 amino acids. CDR3 residues: CASSQEMNTEAFF. In nucleotides, the CDR3 is TGTGCCAGCAGCCAAGAGATGAACACTGAAGCTTTCTTT.

The chain uses TRBV12-3 or TRBV12-4 and TRBJ2-2; D gene unclear. The CDR3 is made up of 13 amino acids. Trimming pared 3 bases from V and 5 bases from J, leaving 7 bases between. The CDR3 protein is CASSLILTGELFF. As DNA, the CDR3 is TGTGCCAGCAGTTTGATATTAACCGGGGAGCTGTTTTTT.

The chain couples TRBV19 to TRBJ2-1, with 7 bases identical to TRBD2. The germline CDR1 and CDR2 sequences are LNHDA and SQIVND (reference sequence). V was clipped by 4 bases and J by 0 bases; unmatched bases: 6. The CDR3 has 16 amino acids. The CDR3 region is CASSKRLASSYNEQFF. In DNA form, the CDR3 reads TGTGCCAGTAGTAAAAGACTAGCTAGCTCCTACAATGAGCAGTTCTTC.

In the case of this clone: This sample also contains other DNA sequences that code for the same CDR3. This chain uses TRBV30 with TRBJ2-7; TRBD2 matches 14 bases. V lost 1 base to trimming and J lost 0 bases; unmatched junction nucleotides: 2. The CDR3 consists of 16 residues. From germline, CDR1 is GTSNPN and CDR2 SVGIG (reference sequence). The CDR3, as DNA: TGTGCCTGGAGTGGGACTAGCGGGAGGAGCTCCTACGAGCAGTACTTC. Amino acid sequence: CAWSGTSGRSSYEQYF.

The V and J genes are TRBV6-5 and TRBJ2-7; TRBD1 agrees at 8 bases. This CDR3 comprises 15 residues. Germline V gives CDR1 MNHEY, CDR2 SVGAGI. With 6 bases clipped from V and 3 bases from J, the junction kept 10 bases outside the gene matches. The CDR3 region is CASSRLDRDNYEQYF. The CDR3 DNA is TGTGCCAGCAGCCGCTTGGACAGGGACAACTACGAGCAGTACTTC.

V and J are TRBV6-5 and TRBJ1-3; D perhaps matches TRBD1 (5 bases). Trimming removed 0 bases from V and 7 bases from J, with 13 bases in between. In germline, CDR1 is MNHEY, CDR2 SVGAGI. This CDR3 spans 15 amino acids. The CDR3 is CASSYSLRGANTIYF. The CDR3 coding sequence is TGTGCCAGCAGTTACTCTCTTCGGGGCGCGAACACCATATATTTT.

The rearrangement uses TRBV11-2 and TRBJ2-3; 7 bases are a match to TRBD2. V trimming: 2 bases; J trimming: 6 bases; junction bases outside the gene matches: 11. This CDR3 spans 16 amino acids. Germline V gives CDR1 SGHAT, CDR2 FQNNGV. The CDR3: CASSLLGEGRSDTQYF. CDR3 DNA sequence: TGTGCCAGCAGCTTACTGGGGGAGGGTAGATCGGATACGCAGTATTTT.

V and J are TRBV19 and TRBJ1-5, with D hard to call. The CDR3 is 12 amino acids. V dropped 4 bases and J dropped 5 bases, with 6 bases sitting between them. Germline CDR1 is LNHDA and CDR2 is SQIVND (reference sequence). CDR3 coding DNA: TGTGCCAGTAGTAAAGTGGATCAGCCCCAGCATTTT. Translated: CASSKVDQPQHF.

This clone has just one count. The V call is TRBV5-1, the J call TRBJ1-4, with D tentatively TRBD1 (5 bases). Germline CDR1 is SGHRS and CDR2 is YFSETQ. This CDR3 contains 14 residues. V was trimmed by 1 base and J by 4 bases, leaving 8 bases between them. In nucleotides, the CDR3 is TGCGCCAGCAGCTTGCAGGGATATAATGAAAAACTGTTTTTT. Protein sequence: CASSLQGYNEKLFF.

The V and J genes are TRBV7-3 and TRBJ2-1; the D is unclear. This CDR3 is 16 amino acids long. Germline CDR1 is SGHTA and CDR2 is FQGTGA. V was clipped by 3 bases and J by 0 bases, with 12 bases between them. CDR3 region: CASSFGPTLSYNEQFF. The CDR3 coding sequence is TGTGCCAGCAGCTTTGGACCGACCCTCTCCTACAATGAGCAGTTCTTC.

This chain uses TRBV3-1 (or the pseudogene TRBV3-2) with TRBJ2-3, with 10 positions matching TRBD1. V lost 0 bases to trimming and J lost 4 bases; unmatched junction nucleotides: 4. Germline assignment: CDR1 LGHDT and CDR2 YNNKEL (reference sequence). This CDR3 has 16 amino acids. DNA of the CDR3: TGTGCCAGCAGCCAAGATGTCGGACAGGGGGCAGATACGCAGTATTTT. Protein sequence: CASSQDVGQGADTQYF.

The V gene is TRBV3-1 (or the pseudogene TRBV3-2), the J gene TRBJ1-1; D is possibly TRBD1 (6 bases). The CDR3 covers 14 residues. The V gene lost 7 bases and the J gene lost 4 bases, with 16 bases spanning the gap. CDR1 and CDR2 (germline): LGHDT, YNNKEL (reference sequence). In DNA form, the CDR3 reads TGTGCCAGCATGCCTGGGACATCGGGCACTGAAGCTTTCTTT. Translation: CASMPGTSGTEAFF.

This clone was observed a few times. The J gene is TRBJ2-3, the V gene TRBV19; 7 positions agree with TRBD2. With V trimmed by 7 bases and J by 4 bases, 11 bases remained unmatched. Per germline, CDR1 LNHDA and CDR2 SQIVND (reference sequence). CDR3 length: 15 amino acids. CDR3 coding DNA: TGTGCCAGTAACTCGGGGGGAGGGGTGCCAGATACGCAGTATTTT. Translating it yields CASNSGGGVPDTQYF.

The chain is built from TRBV9 and TRBJ2-1; the D is unclear. Germline V gene lookup returns CDR1 SGDLS and CDR2 YYNGEE. V was shortened by 3 bases and J by 4 bases, with 11 bases between the two germline ends. The CDR3 is 14 residues long. CDR3 in DNA: TGTGCCAGCAGCGCTGACGTGAGGTACAATGAGCAGTTCTTC. The encoded protein is CASSADVRYNEQFF.

This rearrangement joins TRBV29-1 to TRBJ2-7; the match to TRBD1 covers 8 bases. V lost 4 bases, J lost 6 bases, and 8 bases stayed unmatched. Germline assignment: CDR1 SQVTM and CDR2 ANQGSEA. This CDR3 contains 13 residues. CDR3: CSVGPDRDGEQYF. The CDR3 DNA is TGCAGCGTTGGGCCGGACAGGGACGGCGAGCAGTACTTC.